The subject of this entry is one TCR beta chain. Per the germline V gene, CDR1 is MGHDK and CDR2 is SYGVNS. The CDR3 has 15 residues. Trimming stripped 2 bases from V and 3 bases from J, with 11 bases between. The data are from a study of blood T cell repertoires in COVID-19. Participant ages covered roughly 18 to 90 years across approximately 25 US areas. Recovered status applied to Cohort 3 donors who had two consecutive negative PCRs. It also applied to those with clearance or with symptom resolution. Sequenced by immunoSEQ multiplex PCR; TCRdb stores in-frame clones only, minus some. The table records around 150,000 clones, about 88% of them present only once.

Sequencing was performed on PBMCs or T cells enriched from blood (not recorded which). The J gene is TRBJ1-5, the V gene TRBV25-1; D is unresolved. The receptor was isolated from a man aged 50 to 60 who had recovered from COVID-19. As DNA, the CDR3 is TGTGCCAGCAGTGAAGGTGGGAGCCCCAATCAGCCCCAGCATTTT. Translated: CASSEGGSPNQPQHF.